This TCR beta chain was profiled in a study of blood T cell repertoires in COVID-19 (dated by TCRdb to the early 2020s). Regarding the research as a whole: Collaborator samples came from the United States, Italy and Spain and covered acute and convalescent phases of COVID-19. The prospective study material was composed of cDNA or gDNA derived from T cells, B-cell-depleted T cells, or PBMCs. Subjects who had been exposed to COVID-19, were actively infected with it, or had recovered from it provided the deeply sampled blood TCRbeta repertoires that made up the dataset. A freely available public database, intended as a resource for researchers studying the immune response to SARS-CoV-2, is where the repertoires were released. The samples were drawn from two sources: the first 160 participants of the ongoing ImmuneRACE study, and fewer than 1,500 subjects contributed by 6 global collaborators. A de-identified subject ID, COVID-19 status, age in years and sex were almost always included in the sample metadata. Where available, HLA class I and class II types were taken from metadata supplied by the sample provider and were not determined by assay-based typing. Points the paper makes about the study in general: Clinical and demographic metadata were provided uncurated, with the amount varying by source and participant.

TCRbeta CDR3 regions were amplified from genomic DNA by means of the immunoSEQ Assay, a bias-controlled multiplex PCR. On the study's bioinformatics: The number of nucleated cells in each sample was estimated from the amplification of reference gene primers within the assay. To quantify the absolute abundance of each unique TCRbeta CDR3 rearrangement, sequence reads were collapsed and filtered. For each sample, productive Simpson clonality was calculated as the square root of Simpson's diversity index over productive rearrangements. The immuneACCESS repertoire file appears here via TCRdb, limited to in-frame rearrangements. These files lack a portion of the clones; in checked studies, under half of the deficit traces to unresolved V genes, and the cause of the others is not known. V and J calls and clone size are copied from that table; D and trimming were computed from the DNA. The sample profile shows more than 200,000 clones; around 82% of them were found once. Roughly 7.6% of the sample comes from the top ten.

This clone has a single count. What this receptor recognizes is not known. Base qualities are missing; no much larger clone stands one base away. Measured from the cysteine to the phenylalanine, the CDR3 is 12 residues long. Only the CDR3 DNA is retained, 36 bases long and in frame from the first base. V and J are trimmed by 5 bases and 9 bases, and the gene matches miss 5 bases of the junction. CDR1 and CDR2 are read off the germline V gene as SGHTA and FQGNSA. Each collaborating institution followed its own protocols to collect whole blood in K2EDTA tubes. For TCRbeta analysis, collaborators shipped samples as frozen whole blood, isolated PBMCs, or DNA extracted from either of those sample types.

The sequence came from a woman in her forties or fifties with acute or convalescent COVID-19. In this chain, TRBV7-2 is recombined with TRBJ2-7, with TRBD2 identical over 9 junction bases. Sequenced material: peripheral blood. The CDR3 region: CASSGAGGGQYF. Here is the DNA: TGTGCCAGCAGCGGGGCGGGAGGGGGGCAGTACTTC.